This T cell receptor (beta chain) was found in a study of T-cell memory formation after mild COVID-19. On the study more broadly: The two donors had largely donor-specific TCR clusters. Notes on the study in general: Clones that contracted clustered mainly in CM and EM if CD4+ and in EMRA if CD8+.

V was pared by 4 bases and J by 3 bases, with 6 bases of the junction left unmatched. This CDR3 has 14 residues. Germline CDR1 SGHRS, CDR2 YFSETQ. In its sample, this clonotype was seen a few times. Antigen unknown. Constant-segment-primed 5'RACE gave TCR alpha and TCR beta cDNA libraries with sample barcodes and UMIs. Each CDR3 protein gets one entry after TCRdb re-called the 5' RACE reads with MiXCR. The sample includes some 350,000 distinct CDR3 sequences, roughly 13% of them seen just once. The rearrangement uses TRBV5-1 and TRBJ1-1; 7 bases map to TRBD1. The clonotype originates from a man younger than 35 who had mild COVID-19 (a few samples of this study predate the infection). Cell type and time point are not known. Material for sequencing was PBMCs or a T cell subset sorted from them (not recorded which). The DNA of the CDR3 is TGCGCCAGCAGCCTTCAAGGACAGGACACTGAAGCTTTCTTT. Translating gives CASSLQGQDTEAFF.